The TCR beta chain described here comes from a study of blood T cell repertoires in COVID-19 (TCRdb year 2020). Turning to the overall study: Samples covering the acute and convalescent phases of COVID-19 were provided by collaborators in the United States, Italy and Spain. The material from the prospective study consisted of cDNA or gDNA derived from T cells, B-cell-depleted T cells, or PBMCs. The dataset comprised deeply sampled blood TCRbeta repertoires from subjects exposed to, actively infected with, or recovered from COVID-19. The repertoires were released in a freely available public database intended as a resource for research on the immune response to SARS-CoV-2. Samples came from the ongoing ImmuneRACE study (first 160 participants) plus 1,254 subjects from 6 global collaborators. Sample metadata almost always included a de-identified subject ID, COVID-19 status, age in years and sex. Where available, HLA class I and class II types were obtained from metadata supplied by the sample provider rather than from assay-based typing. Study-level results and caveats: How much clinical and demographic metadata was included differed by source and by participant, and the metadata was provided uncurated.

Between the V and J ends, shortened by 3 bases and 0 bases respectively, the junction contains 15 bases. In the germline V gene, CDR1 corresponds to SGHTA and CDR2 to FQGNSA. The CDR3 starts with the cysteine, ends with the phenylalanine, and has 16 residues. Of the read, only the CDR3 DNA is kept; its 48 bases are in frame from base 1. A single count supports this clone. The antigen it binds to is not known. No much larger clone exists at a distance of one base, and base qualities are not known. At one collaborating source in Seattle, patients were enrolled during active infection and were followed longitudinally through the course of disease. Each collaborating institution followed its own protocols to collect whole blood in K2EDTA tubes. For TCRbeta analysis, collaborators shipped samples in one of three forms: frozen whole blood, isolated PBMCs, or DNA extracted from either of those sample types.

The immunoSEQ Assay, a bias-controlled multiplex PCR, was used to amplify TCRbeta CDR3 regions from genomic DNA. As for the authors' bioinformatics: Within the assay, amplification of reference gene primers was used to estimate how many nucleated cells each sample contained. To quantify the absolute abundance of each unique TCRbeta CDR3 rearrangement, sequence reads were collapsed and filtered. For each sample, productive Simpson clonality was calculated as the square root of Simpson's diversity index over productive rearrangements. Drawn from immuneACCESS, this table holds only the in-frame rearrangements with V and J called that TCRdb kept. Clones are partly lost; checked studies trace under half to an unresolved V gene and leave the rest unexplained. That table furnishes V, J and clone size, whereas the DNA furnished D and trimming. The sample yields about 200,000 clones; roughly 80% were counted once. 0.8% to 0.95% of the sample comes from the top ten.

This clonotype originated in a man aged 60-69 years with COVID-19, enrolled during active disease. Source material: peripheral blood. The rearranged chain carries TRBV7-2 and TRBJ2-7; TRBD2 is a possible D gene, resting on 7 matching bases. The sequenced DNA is TGTGCCAGCAGCTTGGGGGGGGCAGGCCTCTCCTACGAGCAGTACTTC. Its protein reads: CASSLGGAGLSYEQYF.